The 25 T cell receptor beta chains presented below share a single source sample, sequenced in a study of molecular identifiers for immune sequencing clone quantification. MiXCR, applied by TCRdb to the PCR reads, yields one record per CDR3 protein. The sample has around 82,000 distinct CDR3 sequences, 19% seen once. Sequenced input: naive CD8+ T cells from blood, with Jurkat cell RNA spiked in. As to subset: FACS-sorted CD8+CD4-CCR7+CD45RA+ naive T cells. Source of these receptors: a human donor in good health. Some libraries in this study had Jurkat cell RNA spiked in.

This clonotype was observed at least ten times. The chain uses TRBV12-3 or TRBV12-4 and TRBJ1-2; D is uncertain. V was cut by 7 bases and J by 7 bases, with 19 bases left in between. The length of the CDR3 is 14 residues. The DNA for the CDR3 is TGTGCCAGCACCCCCCATGCCGATTATGGTGGCTACACCTTC. Its protein product is CASTPHADYGGYTF.

This clonotype was detected many times. The rearrangement uses TRBV28 and TRBJ1-1; perhaps TRBD1 as D (6 bases). Germline CDR1 reads MDHEN; CDR2 reads SYDVKM. This CDR3 is 13 amino acids long. The ends were cut back, 2 bases at V and 6 bases at J, with 10 bases in the middle. CDR3 DNA sequence: TGTGCCAGCAGTTTAATCAGGACAGCTGAAGCTTTCTTT. It specifies CASSLIRTAEAFF.

This clonotype has at least ten counts. The chain recombines TRBV12-3 or TRBV12-4 with TRBJ2-3, with TRBD2 matching 9 bases. Unmatched junction bases numbered 4, after V lost 3 bases and J lost 0 bases. The CDR3 contains 16 residues. This chain's CDR3 is CASSFLLAGSTDTQYF. The CDR3 nucleotides read TGTGCCAGCAGTTTTTTGCTAGCGGGGAGCACAGATACGCAGTATTTT.

This clonotype was counted many times. V gene TRBV6-5 combines with J gene TRBJ2-7; 9 bases are shared with TRBD2. The V gene's germline CDR1 is MNHEY and CDR2 SVGAGI. The length of the CDR3 is 14 residues. J lost 6 bases, V lost 2 bases, and 5 bases had no gene match. CDR3 sequence (DNA): TGTGCCAGCAGTTACCGTAGCGGGAGCCCCGAGCAGTACTTC. Protein: CASSYRSGSPEQYF.

In its sample, this clonotype was seen once. Since the CDR3 does not end with the conserved phenylalanine or tryptophan, this likely comes from a read error. The gene calls are TRBV7-9 and TRBJ1-1; 8 bases line up with TRBD1. The CDR3 spans 14 residues. Germline CDR1 reads SEHNR; CDR2 reads FQNEAQ (reference sequence). The CDR3 spells CASDYRGADTEAFS. Here the CDR3 DNA reads TGTGCTTCGGATTACAGGGGGGCAGACACTGAAGCTTTCTCT.

This clonotype appeared many times. CDR3 bases: TGTGCTAGTGGAACCCTATCGACAGGGATCTCTGGAAACACCATATATTTT. This translates into CASGTLSTGISGNTIYF. V and J are TRBV12-5 and TRBJ1-3; 7 bases match TRBD1. From germline, CDR1 is LGHNT and CDR2 FRNRAP. The junction had 11 bases not matched to a gene; V was cut back by 6 bases and J by 0 bases. This CDR3 contains 17 residues.

Details on this clonotype: This could be a read error, since a much larger clone is one nucleotide away. The chain employs TRBV20-1 and TRBJ1-5; 8 bases are a match to TRBD1. Trimming at V came to 6 bases and at J to 1 base, leaving 5 bases not matched to a gene. Per the germline V gene, CDR1 is DFQATT and CDR2 is SNEGSKA (reference sequence). The CDR3 is made up of 14 amino acids. The CDR3 loop reads CSAEDRDSNQPQHF. CDR3 nucleotide sequence: TGCAGTGCGGAGGACAGGGACAGCAATCAGCCCCAGCATTTT.

This clonotype has a count of ten or more. The CDR3 here is CASSDNRNPGIQQYF. The CDR3 region has the DNA TGTGCCAGCAGTGATAACCGGAACCCCGGAATTCAGCAGTACTTC. The chain uses TRBV7-9 and TRBJ2-7, with D hard to call. The CDR3 loop spans 15 amino acids. Germline CDR1 is SEHNR and CDR2 is FQNEAQ (reference sequence). V was clipped by 6 bases and J by 8 bases, with 23 bases between them. Full variable domain (rest looked up from reference TRBV7-9 and TRBJ2-7): DTGVSQNPRHKITKRGQNVTFRCDPISEHNRLYWYRQTLGQGPEFLTYFQNEAQLEKSRLLSDRFSAERPKGSFSTLEIQRTEQGDSAMYLCASSDNRNPGIQQYFGPGTRLTVT.

This clonotype has at least ten counts. V is TRBV6-2 or TRBV6-3 and J is TRBJ2-7; D is uncertain. The CDR3 sequence is 14 residues long. The V gene lost 7 bases and the J gene lost 0 bases, with 13 bases spanning the gap. Germline V gene sequence: CDR1 MNHEY, CDR2 SVGEGT. The CDR3: CASNWGASSYEQYF. For the CDR3, the DNA is TGTGCCAGCAATTGGGGTGCAAGCTCCTACGAGCAGTACTTC.

As for this clonotype: A much larger clone sits a single nucleotide away, making a read error possible. The chain couples TRBV2 to TRBJ1-2; D uncertain. V lost 10 bases and J 6 bases, leaving 15 bases between the germline ends. Germline V gene data show CDR1 as SNHLY and CDR2 as FYNNEI. This CDR3 comprises 12 residues. CDR3 amino acids: CATLRSSDGYTF. The CDR3 DNA sequence: TGTGCCACTCTAAGGTCTTCCGATGGCTACACCTTC.

This clonotype was found a few times. J is TRBJ2-3 and V is TRBV27, with 9 positions matching TRBD2. Trimming at V came to 5 bases and at J to 5 bases, leaving 8 bases not matched to a gene. Germline assignment: CDR1 MNHEY and CDR2 SMNVEV (reference sequence). CDR3 size: 15 residues. The CDR3 nucleotides are TGTGCCAGCAGTATTGGGACTAGCCCGGGAGATACGCAGTATTTT. Translated, it gives CASSIGTSPGDTQYF.

This clonotype has a handful of counts. The chain joins TRBV7-9 to TRBJ2-7; D could derive from TRBD1 or TRBD2 (7 bases each). This CDR3 has 13 amino acids. Germline V gene sequence: CDR1 SEHNR, CDR2 FQNEAQ (reference sequence). V was pared by 5 bases and J by 5 bases, with 13 bases between. The CDR3 loop reads CASSLTGRDEQYF. CDR3 coding DNA: TGTGCCAGCAGCCTGACAGGGAGGGACGAGCAGTACTTC. Full variable domain (missing parts from reference TRBV7-9 and TRBJ2-7): DTGVSQNPRHKITKRGQNVTFRCDPISEHNRLYWYRQTLGQGPEFLTYFQNEAQLEKSRLLSDRFSAERPKGSFSTLEIQRTEQGDSAMYLCASSLTGRDEQYFGPGTRLTVT.

This clonotype has at least ten counts. This chain uses TRBV19 with TRBJ1-5; D gene uncertain. This CDR3 contains 15 residues. V was pared by 1 base and J by 2 bases, with 9 bases between. CDR1 and CDR2 from the germline V gene are LNHDA and SQIVND (reference sequence). The CDR3 sequence is CASSIGSGGNQPQHF. The CDR3, as DNA: TGTGCCAGTAGTATAGGGTCGGGAGGCAATCAGCCCCAGCATTTT.

Concerning this clonotype: Given a much more abundant clone one base away, this may be a read error. The chain is built from TRBV14 and TRBJ1-1; D unclear. The CDR3 length is 13 residues. CDR1 SGHDN and CDR2 FVKESK come from the germline V gene. V lost 1 base to trimming and J lost 7 bases, with 10 bases between them. For the CDR3, the DNA is TGTGCCAGCAGCCAAGTTTCGGGCATTGAAGCTTTCTTT. Translated: CASSQVSGIEAFF.

This clonotype was counted at least ten times. The chain is built from TRBV11-2 and TRBJ2-7; D may be TRBD2 (5 bases). CDR3 size: 12 residues. The germline V gene encodes CDR1 SGHAT and CDR2 FQNNGV. V lost 1 base and J 6 bases, leaving 7 bases between the germline ends. The CDR3 loop is CASSLVGVEQYF. Written as DNA, the CDR3 is TGTGCCAGCAGCTTAGTCGGGGTCGAGCAGTACTTC. Based on the CDR3 plus reference TRBV11-2 and TRBJ2-7, the full variable domain is EAGVAQSPRYKIIEKRQSVAFWCNPISGHATLYWYQQILGQGPKLLIQFQNNGVVDDSQLPKDRFSAERLKGVDSTLKIQPAKLEDSAVYLCASSLVGVEQYFGPGTRLTVT.

Points on this clonotype: A much larger clone is a single base away; this may be a read error. The genes are TRBV4-3 and TRBJ2-5; TRBD2 is a possible D gene (6 bases). Germline V lookup: CDR1 LGHNA, CDR2 YSLEER. The V and J ends lost 4 bases and 2 bases respectively, with 14 bases between them. The CDR3 loop spans 15 amino acids. The chain's CDR3 is CASSRDLAKQETQYF. In DNA form, the CDR3 reads TGCGCCAGCAGCCGAGATCTAGCGAAACAAGAGACCCAGTACTTC.

This clonotype occurred many times. The chain links TRBV5-1 to TRBJ2-7; TRBD2 aligns across 10 bases. V gave up 4 bases and J gave up 2 bases; unmatched junction bases: 6. The CDR3 runs 15 residues. The V gene's germline CDR1 is SGHRS and CDR2 YFSETQ. The CDR3 region is CASSPSGGYPYEQYF. The CDR3 bases are TGCGCCAGCAGCCCTAGCGGGGGTTATCCCTACGAGCAGTACTTC. Full variable domain (remainder filled in from reference TRBV5-1 and TRBJ2-7): KAGVTQTPRYLIKTRGQQVTLSCSPISGHRSVSWYQQTPGQGLQFLFEYFSETQRNKGNFPGRFSGRQFSNSRSEMNVSTLELGDSALYLCASSPSGGYPYEQYFGPGTRLTVT.

At least ten counts were recorded for this clonotype. The J gene is TRBJ1-1, the V gene TRBV7-9; possible D gene TRBD1, 6 bases. Germline lookup yields CDR1 SEHNR and CDR2 FQNEAQ (reference sequence). V shed 1 base and J shed 7 bases, with 10 bases lying between them. CDR3 length: 13 residues. The CDR3 here is CASSLGGLIEAFF. The CDR3 DNA follows: TGTGCCAGCAGCTTAGGGGGGCTAATTGAAGCTTTCTTT.

In this sample, this clonotype turned up many times. V usage is TRBV20-1 and J usage is TRBJ2-7; no firm D call. The CDR3 is 14 residues long. CDR1 and CDR2 from the germline V gene are DFQATT and SNEGSKA (reference sequence). The V end was cut by 0 bases, the J end by 1 base, with 10 bases between. The CDR3 nucleotides read TGCAGTGCTAGAGATACCGTTCGGTCCTACGAGCAGTACTTC. This translates into CSARDTVRSYEQYF.

This clonotype was found many times. V and J are TRBV7-2 and TRBJ2-5; possibly TRBD1 for D (6 bases). V was shortened by 3 bases and J by 3 bases, with 8 bases between the two germline ends. The germline V gene has CDR1 SGHTA and CDR2 FQGNSA. The CDR3 spans 13 residues. DNA for the CDR3: TGTGCCAGCAGCTTCTGGACAGAAGAGACCCAGTACTTC. Translated: CASSFWTEETQYF.

This clonotype showed up many times. A junction boundary mismatches the germline segment, possibly from a read error. The chain recombines TRBV7-8 with TRBJ1-5; TRBD1 matches at 7 bases. Germline values: CDR1 SGHVS, CDR2 FQNEAQ. The CDR3 is 15 amino acids. CDR3 sequence (DNA): TGTGCCTGCAGCTTAGGGGGCCTACTCAATCAGCCCCAGCATTTT. It is translated as CACSLGGLLNQPQHF.

In its sample, this clonotype was seen a few times. The J gene is TRBJ1-1, the V gene TRBV7-9, with D possibly being TRBD1 (5 bases). Per germline, CDR1 SEHNR and CDR2 FQNEAQ (reference sequence). Trimming removed 1 base from V and 4 bases from J, with 13 bases in between. CDR3 size: 15 residues. CDR3 protein: CASSLGFGGVTEAFF. The CDR3, as DNA: TGTGCCAGCAGCTTAGGGTTTGGGGGAGTCACTGAAGCTTTCTTT.

This clonotype was seen repeatedly, ten times or more. The rearrangement links TRBV4-3 to TRBJ2-2; a weak D match, TRBD2 (6 bases). The CDR3 covers 17 residues. Germline loops: CDR1 LGHNA, CDR2 YSLEER. Trimming took 0 bases from V and 5 from J, leaving 16 bases between them. The CDR3 is CASSQDPSGEGTGELFF. For the CDR3, the DNA is TGCGCCAGCAGCCAAGATCCTTCGGGAGAGGGTACCGGGGAGCTGTTTTTT.

The sample holds many counts of this clonotype. The genes are TRBV4-1 and TRBJ1-4, with D possibly being TRBD1 (6 bases). CDR3 size: 15 residues. In germline, CDR1 is MGHRA, CDR2 YSYEKL. Trimming took off 2 bases at V and 8 bases at J, with 15 bases between the two ends. The CDR3 protein is CASSQFNRVGEKLFF. The CDR3 region has the DNA TGCGCCAGCAGCCAATTCAACAGGGTTGGGGAAAAACTGTTTTTT.

This clonotype appeared many times. The chain uses TRBV7-7 and TRBJ2-5, with D maybe TRBD2 (5 bases). V gave up 5 bases and J gave up 7 bases, with 26 bases separating them. This CDR3 comprises 17 residues. Looked up from germline, CDR1 is SSHAT and CDR2 is FNYEAQ (reference sequence). CDR3 protein: CASSPLADSLNRRTQYF. CDR3 sequence (DNA): TGTGCCAGCAGCCCACTCGCGGACTCGCTAAATAGGCGGACCCAGTACTTC.